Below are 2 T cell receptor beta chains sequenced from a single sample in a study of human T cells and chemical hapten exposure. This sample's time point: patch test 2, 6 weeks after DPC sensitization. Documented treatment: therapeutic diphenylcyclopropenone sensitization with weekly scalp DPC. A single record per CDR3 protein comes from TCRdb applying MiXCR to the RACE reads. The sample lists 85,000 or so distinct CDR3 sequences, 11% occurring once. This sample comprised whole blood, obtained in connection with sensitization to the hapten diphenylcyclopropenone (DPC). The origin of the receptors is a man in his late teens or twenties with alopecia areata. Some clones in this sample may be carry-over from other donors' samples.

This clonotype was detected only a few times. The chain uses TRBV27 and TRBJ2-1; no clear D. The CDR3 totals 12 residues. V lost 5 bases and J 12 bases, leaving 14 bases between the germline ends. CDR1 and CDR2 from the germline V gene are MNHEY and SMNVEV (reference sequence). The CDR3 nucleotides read TGTGCCAGCAGTGCGCAGGATCTCAGGCAGTTCTTC. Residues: CASSAQDLRQFF.

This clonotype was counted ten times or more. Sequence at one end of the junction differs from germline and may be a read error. The CDR3 loop reads CASSWDSYYGYTF. The CDR3, as DNA: TGCGCCAGCAGCTGGGACAGCTACTATGGCTACACCTTC. The chain is built from TRBV5-8 and TRBJ1-2, with 7 bases lining up with TRBD1. CDR1 is SGHTS, CDR2 YDEGEE, per germline. The CDR3 covers 13 residues.